These 10 T cell receptor beta chains were all obtained from the same sample, sequenced in a study of response to subunit inactivated influenza vaccine. From the RT-PCR reads, TCRdb called clonotypes with MiXCR, one entry per CDR3 protein. Here the sample spans about 830,000 distinct CDR3 sequences, roughly 20% being singletons. This specimen was PBMCs from blood, taken more than 4 days after vaccination. The source is a man in his fifties who received an inactivated influenza vaccine.

The J gene is TRBJ1-2, the V gene TRBV5-6; 8 nucleotides line up with TRBD1. Germline V gene sequence: CDR1 SGHDT, CDR2 YYEEEE. This CDR3 contains 16 residues. The V segment lost 4 bases and the J segment 0 bases; nucleotides outside the gene matches: 8. CDR3 nucleotides: TGTGCCAGCAGCAGACGGACAGGGAATACTAACTATGGCTACACCTTC. Translating it yields CASSRRTGNTNYGYTF.

The chain links TRBV5-1 to TRBJ2-1; TRBD2 matches 7 bases. Germline trimming cut 4 bases from V and 6 bases from J; bases unmatched to any gene: 10. Germline V gives CDR1 SGHRS, CDR2 YFSETQ. The CDR3 loop spans 15 amino acids. This chain's CDR3 is CASSLGTSEANEQFF. CDR3 sequence (DNA): TGCGCCAGCAGCCTTGGAACTAGCGAGGCCAATGAGCAGTTCTTC.

This clonotype was found a few times. This rearrangement joins TRBV5-6 to TRBJ1-1; 8 positions match TRBD1. Germline lookup yields CDR1 SGHDT and CDR2 YYEEEE. Unmatched junction bases numbered 6, after V lost 2 bases and J lost 0 bases. This CDR3 has 16 residues. The DNA of the CDR3 is TGTGCCAGCAGCTTCAGGGGGCCCCTCATGAACACTGAAGCTTTCTTT. Protein product: CASSFRGPLMNTEAFF. Full variable domain (rest looked up from reference TRBV5-6 and TRBJ1-1): DAGVTQSPTHLIKTRGQQVTLRCSPKSGHDTVSWYQQALGQGPQFIFQYYEEEERQRGNFPDRFSGHQFPNYSSELNVNALLLGDSALYLCASSFRGPLMNTEAFFGQGTRLTVV.

This clonotype occurred many times. The V and J genes are TRBV12-3 or TRBV12-4 and TRBJ2-5, with D perhaps assigned TRBD1 or TRBD2 (6 bases each). This CDR3 has 16 residues. V dropped 1 base and J dropped 5 bases, with 17 bases sitting between them. CDR3 residues: CASSLGARGQGETQYF. In DNA, the CDR3 is TGTGCCAGCAGTTTAGGTGCCCGGGGGCAAGGGGAGACCCAGTACTTC.

This clonotype has more than one count but fewer than ten. The chain joins TRBV29-1 to TRBJ1-2; unclear D gene. The CDR3 is 11 amino acids. Between the trimmed V and J ends, which lost 4 bases and 7 bases, there was a span of 10 bases. Germline V gene data show CDR1 as SQVTM and CDR2 as ANQGSEA. CDR3 coding DNA: TGCAGCGTTGTCTCCTTGGCTGGCTACACCTTC. It translates to CSVVSLAGYTF.

There are a few counts of this clonotype. The J gene is TRBJ2-6, the V gene TRBV10-3; D gene uncertain. Trimming removed 3 bases from V and 0 bases from J, with 6 bases in between. Germline V gives CDR1 ENHRY, CDR2 SYGVKD. This CDR3 contains 15 residues. The chain's CDR3 is CAISDEVSGANVLTF. For the CDR3, the DNA is TGTGCCATCAGTGATGAGGTCTCTGGGGCCAACGTCCTGACTTTC.

The gene calls are TRBV6-5 and TRBJ2-3, with D possibly TRBD2 on 6 matching bases. Germline loops: CDR1 MNHEY, CDR2 SVGAGI. The germline V and J ends were trimmed by 0 bases and 2 bases, with 12 bases remaining between them. CDR3 length: 16 residues. The DNA of the CDR3 is TGTGCCAGCAGTTACTCGTTGCGGGGATTCACAGATACGCAGTATTTT. Its protein product is CASSYSLRGFTDTQYF.

Ten or more counts support this clonotype. The chain uses TRBV29-1 and TRBJ2-1, with 7 bases identical to TRBD2. CDR1 SQVTM and CDR2 ANQGSEA come from the germline V gene. V was pared by 3 bases and J by 8 bases, with 10 bases of the junction left unmatched. The CDR3 is made up of 14 amino acids. CDR3 sequence: CSVDSTSEYDEQFF. CDR3 in DNA: TGCAGCGTTGATTCCACTAGCGAGTACGATGAGCAGTTCTTC.

This clonotype has ten or more counts. The chain carries TRBV7-9 and TRBJ2-7, with D unresolved. Trimming pared 5 bases from V and 3 bases from J, leaving 11 bases between. The CDR3 has 13 amino acids. Germline CDR1 SEHNR, CDR2 FQNEAQ (reference sequence). Written as DNA, the CDR3 is TGTGCCAGCAGCCCCCTGACGGTCTACGAGCAGTACTTC. It yields the protein CASSPLTVYEQYF.

V usage is TRBV5-6 and J usage is TRBJ2-7, with 13 bases lining up with TRBD2. CDR3 length: 14 residues. CDR1 and CDR2 (germline): SGHDT, YYEEEE. V lost 4 bases to trimming and J lost 6 bases; unmatched junction nucleotides: 4. The CDR3 nucleotides read TGTGCCAGCAGCCCTGGGACTAGCGGGGTCGAGCAGTACTTC. As protein: CASSPGTSGVEQYF. The full variable domain, in which reference TRBV5-6 and TRBJ2-7 provide the parts outside the CDR3, is DAGVTQSPTHLIKTRGQQVTLRCSPKSGHDTVSWYQQALGQGPQFIFQYYEEEERQRGNFPDRFSGHQFPNYSSELNVNALLLGDSALYLCASSPGTSGVEQYFGPGTRLTVT.